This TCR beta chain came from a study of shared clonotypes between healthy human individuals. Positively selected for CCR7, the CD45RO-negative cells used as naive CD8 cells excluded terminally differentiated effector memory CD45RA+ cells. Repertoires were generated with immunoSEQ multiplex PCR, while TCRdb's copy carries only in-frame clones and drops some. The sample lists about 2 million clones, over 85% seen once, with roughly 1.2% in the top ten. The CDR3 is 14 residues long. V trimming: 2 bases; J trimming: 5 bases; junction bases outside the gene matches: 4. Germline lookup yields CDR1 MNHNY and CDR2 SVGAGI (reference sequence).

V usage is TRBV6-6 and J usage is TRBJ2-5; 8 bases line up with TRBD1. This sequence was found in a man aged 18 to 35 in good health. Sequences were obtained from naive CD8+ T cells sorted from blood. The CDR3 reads CASSYGTGYETQYF. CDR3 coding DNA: TGTGCCAGCAGTTACGGGACAGGCTACGAGACCCAGTACTTC.